The rows below give T cell receptor beta chains drawn from one sample of a study of OX40 agonist ivuxolimab in advanced cancers. Sequencing was performed with immunoSEQ multiplex PCR; in TCRdb, only in-frame clones are kept and a portion is missing. This table has about 25,000 clones, approximately 86% appearing once. The input for sequencing was CD4+ or CD8+ T cells sorted from blood, taken in a trial of the OX40 agonist ivuxolimab. All receptors come from an adult with an advanced solid tumor such as melanoma, head and neck, liver or kidney cancer. Each CDR3 is given with its conserved first and last residue. D genes are given only for firm matches. Size tells how often a clone was seen (once, few, many) or the class of an expanded clone, and some rows leave it out.

- | TRBJ1-5 | - | TRBV7-2 | TGTGCCAGCAGCTTAGCGGGAGCGTTGCAGCCCCAGCATTTT | CASSLAGALQPQHF
medium-sized | TRBJ1-1 | - | TRBV6-1 | TGTGCCAGCACCTGGGAGGGGCAGGCTGAAGCTTTCTTT | CASTWEGQAEAFF
- | TRBJ1-5 | TRBD1 | TRBV6-6 | TGTGCCAGCAGTTGGGACAGGGAGAATCAGCCCCAGCATTTT | CASSWDRENQPQHF
- | TRBJ1-2 | TRBD1 | TRBV5-1 | TGCGCCAGCAGCTCTTTGGACAGGGCGGAGTATGGCTACACCTTC | CASSSLDRAEYGYTF
- | TRBJ2-5 | - | TRBV7-8 | TGTGCCAGCAGCTTAGGGGGGGTAAGAACCGGAGAGACCCAGTACTTC | CASSLGGVRTGETQYF
few | TRBJ2-1 | TRBD2 | TRBV11-2 | TGTGCCAGCAGCTTAGAGGGCGGCGGGGGGCCCTACAATGAGCAGTTCTTC | CASSLEGGGGPYNEQFF
- | TRBJ2-4 | - | TRBV21-1 | TGTGCCAGCAGCTTGAGAGGTCCCTTAGCCAAAAACATTCAGTACTTC | CASSLRGPLAKNIQYF
- | TRBJ1-6 | - | TRBV4-1 | TGCGCCAGCAGCCAAGAGCTCCAAGGGTCCTCATCGCCCCTCCACTTT | CASSQELQGSSSPLHF
once | TRBJ2-7 | - | TRBV5-5 | TGTGCCAGCAGCTTGGGTCGGGCGTCCTACGAGCAGTACTTC | CASSLGRASYEQYF
- | TRBJ1-1 | - | TRBV27 | TGTGCCAGCAGCCTAGCCGGGACTCAGAACACTGAAGCTTTCTTT | CASSLAGTQNTEAFF
- | TRBJ2-3 | - | TRBV28 | TGTGCCAGCAGTGCAGGGTCCGGCCCCACAGATACGCAGTATTTT | CASSAGSGPTDTQYF
- | TRBJ1-1 | - | TRBV7-8 | TGTGCCAGCAGCTTAGGGGGCCCGGGCACTGAAGCTTTCTTT | CASSLGGPGTEAFF
- | TRBJ2-1 | TRBD2 | TRBV10-2 | TGCGCCAGCAGTAGGACTAGCGGGGATTACAATGAGCAGTTCTTC | CASSRTSGDYNEQFF
- | TRBJ2-7 | TRBD1 | TRBV6-5 | TGTGCCAGCAGTTACTCCGGGACAGGGTCCAACGAGCAGTACTTC | CASSYSGTGSNEQYF
few | TRBJ1-6 | - | TRBV4-1 | TGCGCCAGCAGCCAAGGGGGAGGGTTAGGTCCCCTCCACTTT | CASSQGGGLGPLHF
- | TRBJ1-5 | - | TRBV11-1 | TGTGCCAGCAGCTTAGGGGGTGGTCAGCCCCAGCATTTT | CASSLGGGQPQHF
- | TRBJ2-3 | - | TRBV6-5 | TGTGCCAGCACTGGCAGGGCGGCGTTTAGAGATACGCAGTATTTT | CASTGRAAFRDTQYF
- | TRBJ2-7 | TRBD1 | TRBV7-2 | TGTGCCAGCAGCAGACAGGGAAACGAGCAGTACTTC | CASSRQGNEQYF
- | TRBJ2-1 | - | TRBV19 | TGTGCCAGTAGTATACAAACCTACAATGAGCAGTTCTTC | CASSIQTYNEQFF
medium-sized | TRBJ1-5 | TRBD1 | TRBV6-1 | TGTGCCAGCAGTGAAGCGGATGGGACAGGGTATCAGCCCCAGCATTTT | CASSEADGTGYQPQHF
- | TRBJ2-1 | - | TRBV19 | TGTGCCAGTAGTATCAGCTTCTACAATGAGCAGTTCTTC | CASSISFYNEQFF
- | TRBJ2-1 | TRBD2 | TRBV7-9 | TGTGCCAGCAGCTTAGCCCGGGTTACCGGGACTAGTACTGAGCAGTTCTTC | CASSLARVTGTSTEQFF
- | TRBJ2-5 | TRBD2 | TRBV5-1 | TGCGCCAGCAGCTTGGGTAGCGGGGGACTTCCCCCCCAAGAGACCCAGTACTTC | CASSLGSGGLPPQETQYF
- | TRBJ2-2 | - | TRBV5-5 | TGTGCCTCTCAAAGGGAGGCTAACACCGGGGAGCTGTTTTTT | CASQREANTGELFF
few | TRBJ1-3 | - | TRBV19 | TGTGCCAGTAGTATGAGCTCTGGAAACACCATATATTTT | CASSMSSGNTIYF
- | TRBJ1-4 | TRBD1 | TRBV6-5 | TGTGCCAGCAGTTCGGGGGAGTCAGGGGGCCGCGAAAAACTGTTTTTT | CASSSGESGGREKLFF
- | TRBJ1-1 | - | TRBV18 | TGTGCCAGCTCACTCGGGAGGCCCACTGAAGCTTTCTTT | CASSLGRPTEAFF
- | TRBJ2-2 | TRBD2 | TRBV7-7 | TGTGCCAGCAGCGCGAGCGGGGTGGGCACCGGGGAGCTGTTTTTT | CASSASGVGTGELFF
- | TRBJ2-7 | TRBD2 | TRBV30 | TGTGCCTGGAGTGTAGGAATAGCGGGAGCTGCCGAGCAGTACTTC | CAWSVGIAGAAEQYF
- | TRBJ1-6 | TRBD1 | TRBV7-2 | TGTGCCAGCAGCTTCGGACAGGGGGTTTCACCCCTCCACTTT | CASSFGQGVSPLHF
- | TRBJ1-5 | - | TRBV19 | TGTGCCAGTAACCCGACAGGCCTAGCAACTCAGCCCCAGCATTTT | CASNPTGLATQPQHF
once | TRBJ1-4 | TRBD1 | TRBV7-9 | TGTGCCAGCAGCAAGGGACAGGGACGGGGTGAAAAACTGTTTTTT | CASSKGQGRGEKLFF
large | TRBJ2-3 | TRBD1 | TRBV4-2 | TGTGCCAGCAGCCCCATTTGGGACAGGGGTAGTTGGGCGCAGTATTTT | CASSPIWDRGSWAQYF
few | TRBJ1-2 | - | TRBV9 | TGTGCCAGCAGCGTAGGCGGCAGGGTGGGTTCGGGCTACACCTTC | CASSVGGRVGSGYTF
- | TRBJ1-3 | - | TRBV13 | TGTGCCAGCAGCTCAGGACGGTTCTCTGGAAACACCATATATTTT | CASSSGRFSGNTIYF
- | TRBJ2-3 | - | TRBV7-9 | TGTGCCAGCAGCGCCTGGGATTTGACGCCTTATGGTACGGCAGATACGCAGTATTTT | CASSAWDLTPYGTADTQYF
- | TRBJ2-3 | - | TRBV29-1 | TGCAGCGTTGCTCGGAGTAGCACAGATACGCAGTATTTT | CSVARSSTDTQYF
- | TRBJ2-7 | - | TRBV4-1 | TGCGCCAGCAGCCAAGGAGGAGGGACGTACGAGCAGTACTTC | CASSQGGGTYEQYF
once | TRBJ2-1 | - | TRBV7-6 | TGTGCCAGCAGCGTAGAGTCCAAAATAGTCGGCAATGAGCAGTTCTTC | CASSVESKIVGNEQFF
- | TRBJ1-2 | - | TRBV6-5 | TGTGCCAGCACCCCATCGGGGGGCTATGGCTACACCTTC | CASTPSGGYGYTF
- | TRBJ1-3 | - | TRBV9 | TGTGCCAGCAGCGGAGGGGTCGGAAACACCATATATTTT | CASSGGVGNTIYF
- | TRBJ1-1 | - | TRBV6-4 | TGTGCCAGCAGTGACTCGGACAACACTGAAGCTTTCTTT | CASSDSDNTEAFF
- | TRBJ1-5 | - | TRBV4-1 | TGCGCCAGCAGCCTCATTACCGGGTATAGCAATCAGCCCCAGCATTTT | CASSLITGYSNQPQHF
- | TRBJ1-2 | TRBD1 | TRBV5-1 | TGCGCCAGCAGCTTGGGGTCCGGGACAGAGAAACACTATGGCTACACCTTC | CASSLGSGTEKHYGYTF
once | TRBJ1-1 | - | TRBV5-4 | TGTGCCAGCAGCCCCTTCGTGAACACTGAAGCTTTCTTT | CASSPFVNTEAFF
medium-sized | TRBJ2-3 | - | TRBV11-2 | TGTGCCAGCAGCTTAGTCTCAGCTAGCACAGATACGCAGTATTTT | CASSLVSASTDTQYF
- | TRBJ2-5 | - | TRBV19 | TGTGCCAGTAGTCTAGGGTCGGCTGAGCAGTACTTC | CASSLGSAEQYF
- | TRBJ2-3 | TRBD2 | TRBV11-2 | TGTGCCAGCAGTAAAACGACTAGCGGGATAGGGGCAGATACGCAGTATTTT | CASSKTTSGIGADTQYF